This entry lists 17 T cell receptor beta chains sequenced from one sample in a study of T cells in tuberculosis. The repertoire was sequenced with immunoSEQ multiplex PCR; TCRdb's copy has only in-frame clones and lacks some. The sample shows 35,000 to 45,000 clones, about 94% of them seen only once. The sequencing sample was made of PBMCs. These receptors were collected from a donor aged 10 to 29 with latent tuberculosis or without tuberculosis infection. Some clones in this sample may be carry-over from other donors' samples.

The chain uses TRBV6-5 and TRBJ2-1, with 9 bases lining up with TRBD2. CDR1 and CDR2 from the germline V gene are MNHEY and SVGAGI. V lost 6 bases to trimming and J lost 7 bases; unmatched junction nucleotides: 7. The CDR3 is 14 residues long. The CDR3 coding sequence is TGTGCCAGCAGACTCGCGGGAGGGCGGAATGAGCAGTTCTTC. It yields the protein CASRLAGGRNEQFF.

The gene calls are TRBV28 and TRBJ2-7, with D perhaps matching TRBD1 (6 bases). V was pared by 7 bases and J by 1 base, with 14 bases between. CDR1 and CDR2 (germline): MDHEN, SYDVKM. This CDR3 spans 14 amino acids. The CDR3 bases are TGTGCCAGCACCGACTCCAGGGGTTCCTACGAGCAGTACTTC. It translates to CASTDSRGSYEQYF.

V usage is TRBV6-6 and J usage is TRBJ1-1, with 8 bases matching TRBD1. Trimming removed 7 bases from V and 4 bases from J; junction bases left unmatched: 11. Per germline, CDR1 MNHNY and CDR2 SVGAGI (reference sequence). The CDR3 runs to 15 residues. As DNA, the CDR3 is TGTGCCAGCACCTTCGACCAGGGGGCAGGCACTGAAGCTTTCTTT. Protein: CASTFDQGAGTEAFF.

The chain employs TRBV28 and TRBJ1-1, with TRBD1 matching over 8 bases. The CDR3 totals 14 residues. Trimming removed 4 bases from V and 11 bases from J; junction bases left unmatched: 12. Germline V gene lookup returns CDR1 MDHEN and CDR2 SYDVKM. This CDR3 is CASSSLSRGREAFF. CDR3 nucleotides: TGTGCCAGCAGTTCGCTCTCCAGGGGGCGCGAGGCTTTCTTT. The variable domain in full, completed from reference TRBV28 and TRBJ1-1, reads DVKVTQSSRYLVKRTGEKVFLECVQDMDHENMFWYRQDPGLGLRLIYFSYDVKMKEKGDIPEGYSVSREKKERFSLILESASTNQTSMYLCASSSLSRGREAFFGQGTRLTVV.

V gene TRBV2 combines with J gene TRBJ2-5, with TRBD2 matching 10 bases. This CDR3 has 13 amino acids. Germline V gives CDR1 SNHLY, CDR2 FYNNEI. The trim removed 6 bases at V and 5 bases at J, leaving 3 bases unmatched. CDR3 protein: CASSGLAVETQYF. CDR3 nucleotide sequence: TGTGCCAGCAGCGGACTAGCGGTGGAGACCCAGTACTTC.

The chain employs TRBV30 and TRBJ2-5; perhaps TRBD2 as D (5 bases). The CDR3 totals 12 residues. Germline V gene data show CDR1 as GTSNPN and CDR2 as SVGIG (reference sequence). V lost 5 bases to trimming and J lost 2 bases, with 9 bases between them. The CDR3: CAWGRRQETQYF. The CDR3 DNA reads TGTGCCTGGGGACGGAGGCAAGAGACCCAGTACTTC.

The chain joins TRBV19 to TRBJ2-2; the D gene is possibly TRBD2 (7 bases). Trimming removed 7 bases at V and 3 bases at J, with 12 bases between. The V gene's germline CDR1 is LNHDA and CDR2 SQIVND (reference sequence). The CDR3 loop spans 14 amino acids. The CDR3 region is CASKTGRDTGELFF. The CDR3 DNA sequence: TGTGCCAGTAAAACAGGGAGGGACACCGGGGAGCTGTTTTTT.

The chain is built from TRBV2 and TRBJ2-7, with 9 positions matching TRBD1. Germline-derived CDR1 and CDR2 are SNHLY and FYNNEI. The trim removed 7 bases at V and 6 bases at J, leaving 10 bases unmatched. CDR3 length equals 14 residues. CDR3 in amino acids: CASKGGTGMREQYF. The CDR3 DNA follows: TGTGCCAGCAAGGGGGGGACAGGGATGCGCGAGCAGTACTTC. The full variable domain, completed using reference TRBV2 and TRBJ2-7, is EPEVTQTPSHQVTQMGQEVILRCVPISNHLYFYWYRQILGQKVEFLVSFYNNEISEKSEIFDDQFSVERPDGSNFTLKIRSTKLEDSAMYFCASKGGTGMREQYFGPGTRLTVT.

This clone was seen just once. This chain links TRBV7-6 with TRBJ2-3; D possibly corresponds to TRBD1 (5 bases). Trimming took 1 base from V and 1 from J, leaving 9 bases between them. This CDR3 comprises 15 residues. Germline CDR1 is SGHVS and CDR2 is FNYEAQ. The CDR3 loop is CASSLVARGTDTQYF. The CDR3 DNA follows: TGTGCCAGCAGCTTAGTTGCCAGGGGCACAGATACGCAGTATTTT.

This rearrangement joins TRBV27 to TRBJ1-1, with D perhaps matching TRBD1 (6 bases). V lost 8 bases and J 1 base, leaving 14 bases between the germline ends. From germline, CDR1 is MNHEY and CDR2 SMNVEV (reference sequence). This CDR3 contains 14 residues. CDR3 region: CASGKQGSNTEAFF. The CDR3 DNA sequence: TGTGCCAGCGGAAAACAGGGTTCGAACACTGAAGCTTTCTTT.

The chain is built from TRBV15 and TRBJ2-2; the D gene is possibly TRBD2 (6 bases). V shed 5 bases and J shed 0 bases, with 19 bases lying between them. Germline V gene data show CDR1 as LNHNV and CDR2 as YYDKDF (reference sequence). The CDR3 is made up of 18 amino acids. The CDR3 is CATSASGAGTSNTGELFF. The CDR3 nucleotides read TGTGCCACCAGCGCGTCTGGGGCGGGAACCTCGAACACCGGGGAGCTGTTTTTT.

The chain is built from TRBV4-2 and TRBJ1-4, with 9 bases aligning to TRBD1. Losses at the gene ends were 6 bases for V and 8 bases for J; bases not matched to a gene: 7. CDR3 length equals 14 residues. Germline values: CDR1 LGHNA, CDR2 YNFKEQ. The DNA of the CDR3 is TGTGCCAGCAGACGGACAGGGGCGGGAGAAAAACTGTTTTTT. Translating gives CASRRTGAGEKLFF.

The V gene is TRBV10-2, the J gene TRBJ2-1, with 15 positions matching TRBD2. Germline V gene data show CDR1 as WSHSY and CDR2 as SAAADI. This CDR3 has 20 residues. V gave up 7 bases and J gave up 2 bases; unmatched junction bases: 15. CDR3 amino acids: CASTDKGLAGGYSPYNEQFF. For the CDR3, the DNA is TGCGCCAGCACCGATAAAGGACTAGCGGGGGGGTATTCGCCCTACAATGAGCAGTTCTTC.

The genes are TRBV19 and TRBJ1-5; 8 bases are a match to TRBD1. The germline V gene encodes CDR1 LNHDA and CDR2 SQIVND (reference sequence). This CDR3 comprises 15 residues. After removal of 4 bases from V and 4 bases from J, the junction contained 6 bases not matched to a gene. For the CDR3, the DNA is TGTGCCAGTAGTAGAGGGACAGGTTTTAATCAGCCCCAGCATTTT. Amino acid sequence: CASSRGTGFNQPQHF.

The chain is built from TRBV15 and TRBJ2-1; 8 bases agree with TRBD2. V lost 5 bases and J lost 10; bases outside the gene matches: 10. CDR1 LNHNV and CDR2 YYDKDF come from the germline V gene (reference sequence). CDR3 size: 14 residues. As DNA, the CDR3 is TGTGCCACCAGCGGACCAGCGGGAGAGGGAGAGCAGTTCTTC. This sequence encodes CATSGPAGEGEQFF.

The rearrangement joins TRBV9 to TRBJ2-1, with D perhaps matching TRBD1 (5 bases). The V and J ends lost 3 bases and 5 bases respectively, with 15 bases between them. Germline CDR1 and CDR2: SGDLS and YYNGEE. The CDR3 runs to 15 residues. The CDR3: CASSDRTILHNEQFF. The CDR3 region has the DNA TGTGCCAGCAGCGACCGGACAATATTACACAATGAGCAGTTCTTC.

This chain uses TRBV15 with TRBJ2-7, with unresolved D. Trimming took off 0 bases at V and 4 bases at J, with 7 bases between the two ends. The V gene's germline CDR1 is LNHNV and CDR2 YYDKDF (reference sequence). The CDR3 runs 13 residues. The CDR3 protein is CATSRDKTYEQYF. CDR3 in DNA: TGTGCCACCAGCAGAGATAAGACTTACGAGCAGTACTTC.